This entry is about one T cell receptor beta chain. Its cognate antigen is unknown. This sample is part of a study of CD8 T cells in Susac syndrome. Study results and caveats: That the number of individuals in its TCR sequencing and HLA analysis was relatively small was acknowledged by the study.

This CDR3 region has 13 residues. V dropped 4 bases and J dropped 10 bases, with 17 bases sitting between them. CDR1 is SGHRS and CDR2 is YFSETQ in the germline V gene. Sequencing of TCR beta drew on CD8+ and CD4+ T cells from blood. TEMRA cells were enriched by FACS, while CD8+ and CD4+ T cells were obtained through a negative isolation that was performed magnetically. An amount of RNA that ranged from roughly 0.45 to 1 ug was reverse transcribed with random hexamers. The method of amplification for TCR beta CDR3 was immunoSEQ multiplex PCR, covering 54 Vbeta and 13 Jbeta. TCRdb analysed the immunoSEQ multiplex PCR reads with MiXCR anew, one entry per CDR3 protein. Among roughly 200,000 distinct CDR3 sequences listed, approximately 94% were seen once.

The TCR sequence derives from a human donor with multiple sclerosis. Sequencing used CD4+ T cells from PBMCs. The chain couples TRBV5-1 to TRBJ1-2, with D unresolved. The CDR3 loop reads CASSTGSGNPYTF. The CDR3 region has the DNA TGCGCCAGCAGCACGGGAAGTGGAAACCCCTACACCTTC.